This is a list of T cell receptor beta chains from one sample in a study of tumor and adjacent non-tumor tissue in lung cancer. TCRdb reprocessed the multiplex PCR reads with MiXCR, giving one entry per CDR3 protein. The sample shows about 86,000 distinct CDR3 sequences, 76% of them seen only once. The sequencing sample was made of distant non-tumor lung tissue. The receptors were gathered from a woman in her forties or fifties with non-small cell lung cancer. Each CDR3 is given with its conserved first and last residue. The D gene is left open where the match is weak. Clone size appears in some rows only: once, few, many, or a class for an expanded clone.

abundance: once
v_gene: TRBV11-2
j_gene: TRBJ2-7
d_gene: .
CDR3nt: TGCGCCTGCAGCTTAGAGTCGGGGCCGAGAGAGCAGTACTTC
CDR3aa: CACSLESGPREQYF

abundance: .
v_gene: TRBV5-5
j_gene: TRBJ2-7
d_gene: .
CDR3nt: TGTGCCAGTAGGTTCTCCACTTTCGACAGTGCCTACGAGCAGTACTTC
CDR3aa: CASRFSTFDSAYEQYF

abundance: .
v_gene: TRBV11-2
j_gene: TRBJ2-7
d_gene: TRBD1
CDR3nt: TGTGCCAGCAGCCTACTCAGGGACAGCAACGAGCAGTACTTC
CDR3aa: CASSLLRDSNEQYF

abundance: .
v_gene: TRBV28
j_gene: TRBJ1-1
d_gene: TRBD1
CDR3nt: TGTACCAGCATTGGACAGGGGGTATGGACTCAAGCTTTCTTT
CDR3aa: CTSIGQGVWTQAFF

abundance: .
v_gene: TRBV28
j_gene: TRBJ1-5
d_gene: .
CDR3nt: TGTGCCAGCAGTTCGGAGTGCAGGGGATATAAGCAGCCCCAGCATTTT
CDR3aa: CASSSECRGYKQPQHF

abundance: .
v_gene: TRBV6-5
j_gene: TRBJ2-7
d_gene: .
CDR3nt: TGTACCAGCAGCCCACCCCAGGGCGACCGCGAAGCCGGGTACGAGCAGTACTTC
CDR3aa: CTSSPPQGDREAGYEQYF

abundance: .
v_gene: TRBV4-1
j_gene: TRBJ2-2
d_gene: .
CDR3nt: TGCGCCAGCGGCCAAGACGGTAGAAGATTTAACACCGGGGAGCTGTTTTTT
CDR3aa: CASGQDGRRFNTGELFF

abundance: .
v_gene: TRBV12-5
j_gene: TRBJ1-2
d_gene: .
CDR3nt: TGTGCTAGTGGTTTGGTATTAAGTCCACCACTGTCTAACTATGGCTACACCTTC
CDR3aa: CASGLVLSPPLSNYGYTF

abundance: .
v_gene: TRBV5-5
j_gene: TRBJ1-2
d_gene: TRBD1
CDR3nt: TGTGCCAGCAGCGTGGGTGGAGCTTGGACAGGGAAAGGCTACACCTTC
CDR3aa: CASSVGGAWTGKGYTF

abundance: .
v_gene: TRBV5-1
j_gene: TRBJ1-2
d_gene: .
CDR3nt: TGCGCCAGCAGCCTTACCGGGACCGACTATGGCTACACCTTC
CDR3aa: CASSLTGTDYGYTF

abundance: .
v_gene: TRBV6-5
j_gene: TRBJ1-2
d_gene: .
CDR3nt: TGTGCCAGCATCGAGATCCTAGAGGGGCTCTATGGCTACACCTTC
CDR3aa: CASIEILEGLYGYTF

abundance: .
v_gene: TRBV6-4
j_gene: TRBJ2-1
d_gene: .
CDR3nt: TGTGCCAGCAGTGACTCGGACAAAGGCCACAATGAGCGGTTCTTC
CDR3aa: CASSDSDKGHNERFF

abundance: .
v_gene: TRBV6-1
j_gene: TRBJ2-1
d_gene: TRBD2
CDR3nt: TGTGCCAGCACAAAGGTAACGGGAGGCTACAACGAACAGTTCTTC
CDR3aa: CASTKVTGGYNEQFF

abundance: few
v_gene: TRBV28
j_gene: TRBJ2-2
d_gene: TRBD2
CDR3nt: TGTGCCAGCAGTTTACCCCTAGCGGACCCTACCGGGGAGCTGTTTTTT
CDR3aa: CASSLPLADPTGELFF

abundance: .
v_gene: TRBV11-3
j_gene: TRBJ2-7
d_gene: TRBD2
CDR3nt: TGTCCCAGCAGCTTAGATGGGACTAGCGGATTTTACGCGCAATACTTC
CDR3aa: CPSSLDGTSGFYAQYF

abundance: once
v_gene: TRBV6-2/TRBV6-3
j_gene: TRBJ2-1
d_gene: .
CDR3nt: TGTGCCAGCAGTTACTCCCCTAGTGACAATGAGCACTTCTTC
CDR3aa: CASSYSPSDNEHFF

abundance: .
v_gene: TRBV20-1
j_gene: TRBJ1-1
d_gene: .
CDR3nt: TGCAGTGCTAGGTTTGGACCCGCGGGGACTGAAGCTTTCTTT
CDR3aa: CSARFGPAGTEAFF

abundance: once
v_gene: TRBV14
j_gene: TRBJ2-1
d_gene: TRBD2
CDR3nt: TGTGCCAGCAGCCAAGCTAGCGGGAGCTACAATGAGCAGTTATTC
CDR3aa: CASSQASGSYNEQLF

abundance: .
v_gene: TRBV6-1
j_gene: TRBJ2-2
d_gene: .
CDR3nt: TGTGGCTCTAATAGGGGAAGCGGGTACACCGGGGAGCTGTTTTTT
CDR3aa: CGSNRGSGYTGELFF

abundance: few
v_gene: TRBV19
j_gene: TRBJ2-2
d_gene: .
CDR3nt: TGTGCCAGTAGTGTGGACGGGAACACCGGGGAGTTGTTTTTT
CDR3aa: CASSVDGNTGELFF

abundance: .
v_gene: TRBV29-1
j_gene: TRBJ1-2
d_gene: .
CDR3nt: TGCAGTTACTACACCGCCGGCTACACCTTC
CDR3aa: CSYYTAGYTF

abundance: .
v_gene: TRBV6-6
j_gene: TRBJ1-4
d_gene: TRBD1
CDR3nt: TGTGCCAGCAGCAACAGGGGGTACGATGAAAAACTGTTTTTT
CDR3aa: CASSNRGYDEKLFF

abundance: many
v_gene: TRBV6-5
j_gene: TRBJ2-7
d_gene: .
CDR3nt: TGTGCCAGCAGCCCCCGACAAGTCTACGAGCAGTACTTC
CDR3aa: CASSPRQVYEQYF

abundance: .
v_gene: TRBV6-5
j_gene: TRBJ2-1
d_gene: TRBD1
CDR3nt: TGTACGAGCAGTGACAGGGAATCCTACAATGAGCAGTTCTTC
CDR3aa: CTSSDRESYNEQFF

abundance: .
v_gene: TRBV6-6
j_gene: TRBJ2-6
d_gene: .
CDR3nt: TGTACCAGTAGGCTGGGGTCCTCTGGGGCCAACGTCCTGAGTTTC
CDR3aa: CTSRLGSSGANVLSF

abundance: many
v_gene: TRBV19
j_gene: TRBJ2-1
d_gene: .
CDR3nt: TGTGCCAGTAGTAGAGCTAGAGGCCATGAGCAGTTCTTC
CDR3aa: CASSRARGHEQFF

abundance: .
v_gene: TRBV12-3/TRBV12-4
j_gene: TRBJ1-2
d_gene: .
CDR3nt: TGTGACAGCAGTTTAAGGTCCGGGGCAGATCTATTACGCACCTTC
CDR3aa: CDSSLRSGADLLRTF

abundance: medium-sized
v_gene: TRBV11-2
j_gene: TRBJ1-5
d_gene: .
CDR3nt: TGTGCCAGCAGCCCCGGAGCTGCTTATAGCAATCAGCCCCAGCATTTT
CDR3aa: CASSPGAAYSNQPQHF

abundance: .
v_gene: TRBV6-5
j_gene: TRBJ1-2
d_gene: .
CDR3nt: TGTGCCAGCAGCTACGGGGATGACTACACCTTC
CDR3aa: CASSYGDDYTF

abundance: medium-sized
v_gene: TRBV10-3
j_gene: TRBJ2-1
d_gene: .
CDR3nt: TGTGCCAATTCCCCCGCCGGCTCCTACAATGAGCAGTTCTTC
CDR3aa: CANSPAGSYNEQFF

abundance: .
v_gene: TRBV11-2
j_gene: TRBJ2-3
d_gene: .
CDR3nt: TGTGCCAGCGTAGGGTCGGAGGATACGCAGTATTTT
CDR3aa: CASVGSEDTQYF

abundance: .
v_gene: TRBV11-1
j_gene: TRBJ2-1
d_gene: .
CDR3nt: TGTGTCAGCAGCGCCGCTGACTACAATGAGGAGTTCTTC
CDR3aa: CVSSAADYNEEFF

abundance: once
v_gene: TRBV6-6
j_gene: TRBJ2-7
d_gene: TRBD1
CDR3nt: TGTGCCAGCAGTTATGAAACCAGGGGGCCCTGCGAGCAATACTTC
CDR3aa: CASSYETRGPCEQYF

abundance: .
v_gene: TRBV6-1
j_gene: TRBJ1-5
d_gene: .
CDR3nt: TGTGCCAGGAGGGGAAGGGGTAGCAATCAGCCCCAGCATTTT
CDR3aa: CARRGRGSNQPQHF

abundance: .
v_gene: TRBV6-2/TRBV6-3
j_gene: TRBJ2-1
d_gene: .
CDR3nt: TGTGCCGGCAGTTTAGTCACTTACAATGAGCAGTTCTTC
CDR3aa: CAGSLVTYNEQFF

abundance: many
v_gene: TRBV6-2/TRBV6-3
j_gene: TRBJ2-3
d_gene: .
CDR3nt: TGTGCCAGCAGTTACTCGCCACTCATCTTTGGCACAGATACGCAGTATTTT
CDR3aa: CASSYSPLIFGTDTQYF

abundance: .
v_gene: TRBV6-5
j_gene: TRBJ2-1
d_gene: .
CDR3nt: TGTGCCAGCAGTATATACTTAGATCGAGCCGAGCAGTTCTTC
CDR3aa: CASSIYLDRAEQFF

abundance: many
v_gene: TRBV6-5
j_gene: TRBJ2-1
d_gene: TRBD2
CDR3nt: TGTGCCAGCAGTTACTCGCGGACTAGCGGGATTCACAATGAGCAGTTCTTC
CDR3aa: CASSYSRTSGIHNEQFF

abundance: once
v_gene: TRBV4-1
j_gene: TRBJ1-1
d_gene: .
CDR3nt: TGCGCCAGCAACCGAGTCGTCCCGAACACTGAAGTTTTCTTT
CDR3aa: CASNRVVPNTEVFF

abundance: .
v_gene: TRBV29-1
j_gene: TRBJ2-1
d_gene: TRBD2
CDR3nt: TGCAGCGGGGCCGGGACTAGTGGGAGAGAGACGTGGAATGAGCAGTTCTTC
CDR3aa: CSGAGTSGRETWNEQFF

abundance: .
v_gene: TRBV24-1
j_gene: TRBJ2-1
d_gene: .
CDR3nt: TGTGCCACCAGTCCGGGGGCCGTACTGAATGAGCAGTTCTTC
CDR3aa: CATSPGAVLNEQFF

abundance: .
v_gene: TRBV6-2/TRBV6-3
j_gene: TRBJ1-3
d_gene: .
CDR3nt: TGTGCCGTATTGGACAACTCTGGAAACACCATATATTTT
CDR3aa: CAVLDNSGNTIYF

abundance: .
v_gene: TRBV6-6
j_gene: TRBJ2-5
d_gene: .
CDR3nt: TGTGCCAGCAGTCTCCCGGACCCAGCTGAGGAGACCCAATACTTC
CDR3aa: CASSLPDPAEETQYF

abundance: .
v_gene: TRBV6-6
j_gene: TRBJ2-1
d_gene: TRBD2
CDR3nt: TGTGCCAGCAGTTATAACATAGCGGGGTACAATGAGCAGTTCTTC
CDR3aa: CASSYNIAGYNEQFF

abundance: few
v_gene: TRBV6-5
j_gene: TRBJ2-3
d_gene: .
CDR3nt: TGTGCCAGCAGCCTTGAGGGCGTGAGAGAGGATACGCAGTATTTT
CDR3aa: CASSLEGVREDTQYF

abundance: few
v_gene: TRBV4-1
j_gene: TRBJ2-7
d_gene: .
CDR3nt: TGTACCAGCAGACCCAGGACAGGAGGGAACGAGCAGTACTTC
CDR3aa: CTSRPRTGGNEQYF

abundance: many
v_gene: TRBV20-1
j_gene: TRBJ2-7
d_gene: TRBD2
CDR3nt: TGCAGTGCTAGAACGGTGGGAGGGCTCGGGCAGTACTTC
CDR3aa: CSARTVGGLGQYF

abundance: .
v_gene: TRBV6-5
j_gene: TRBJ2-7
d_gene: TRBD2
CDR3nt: TGTGCCAGTAGCCATAGGGCTCTAGCGGGGGCCTACGAGCATTACTTC
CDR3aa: CASSHRALAGAYEHYF

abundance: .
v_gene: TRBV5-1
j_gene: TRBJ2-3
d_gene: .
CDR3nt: TGCGCCACCCTCCCTCAAATGGGTACGCACTATTTT
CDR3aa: CATLPQMGTHYF

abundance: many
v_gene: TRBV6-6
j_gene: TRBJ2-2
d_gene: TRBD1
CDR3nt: TGTGCCAGCAGTAACGTGCGGACAGGGGGTGTGAACACCGGGGAGCTGTTTTTT
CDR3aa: CASSNVRTGGVNTGELFF

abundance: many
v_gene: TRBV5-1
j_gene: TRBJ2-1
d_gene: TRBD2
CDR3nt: TGCGCCAGCAGCACCGGGACTAGCGATACACGGTGGGAGTTCTTC
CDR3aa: CASSTGTSDTRWEFF